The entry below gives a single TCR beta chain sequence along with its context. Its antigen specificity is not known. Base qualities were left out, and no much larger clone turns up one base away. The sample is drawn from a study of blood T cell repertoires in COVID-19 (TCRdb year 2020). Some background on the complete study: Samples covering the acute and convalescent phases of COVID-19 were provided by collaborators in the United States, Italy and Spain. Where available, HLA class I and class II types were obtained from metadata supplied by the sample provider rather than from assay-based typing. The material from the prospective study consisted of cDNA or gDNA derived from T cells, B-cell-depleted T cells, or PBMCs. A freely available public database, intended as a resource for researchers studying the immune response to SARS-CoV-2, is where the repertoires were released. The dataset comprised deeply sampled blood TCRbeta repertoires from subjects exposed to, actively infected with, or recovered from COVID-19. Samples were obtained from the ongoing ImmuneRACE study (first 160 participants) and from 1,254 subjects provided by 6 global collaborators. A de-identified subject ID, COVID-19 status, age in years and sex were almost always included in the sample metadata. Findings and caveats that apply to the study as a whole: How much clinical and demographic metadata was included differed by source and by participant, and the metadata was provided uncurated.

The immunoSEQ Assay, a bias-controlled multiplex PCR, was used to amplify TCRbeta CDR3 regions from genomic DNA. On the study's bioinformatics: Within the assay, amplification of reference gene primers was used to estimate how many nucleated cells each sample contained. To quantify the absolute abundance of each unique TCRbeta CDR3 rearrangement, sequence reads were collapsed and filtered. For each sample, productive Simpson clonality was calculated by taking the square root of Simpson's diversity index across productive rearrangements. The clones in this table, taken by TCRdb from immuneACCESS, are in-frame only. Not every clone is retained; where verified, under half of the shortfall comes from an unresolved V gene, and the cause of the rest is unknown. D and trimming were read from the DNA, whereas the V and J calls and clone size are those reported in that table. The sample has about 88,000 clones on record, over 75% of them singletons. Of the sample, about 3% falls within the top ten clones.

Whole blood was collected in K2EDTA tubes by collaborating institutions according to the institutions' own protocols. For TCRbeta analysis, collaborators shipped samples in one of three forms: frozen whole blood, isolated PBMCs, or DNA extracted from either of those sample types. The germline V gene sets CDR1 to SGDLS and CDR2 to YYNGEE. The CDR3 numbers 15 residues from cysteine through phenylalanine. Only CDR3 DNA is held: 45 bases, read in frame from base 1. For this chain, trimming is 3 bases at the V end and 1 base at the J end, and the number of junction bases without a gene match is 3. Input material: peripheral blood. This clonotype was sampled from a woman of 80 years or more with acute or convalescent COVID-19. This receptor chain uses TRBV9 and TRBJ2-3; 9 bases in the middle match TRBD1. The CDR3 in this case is CASSARQGGTDTQYF. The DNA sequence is TGTGCCAGCAGCGCCAGACAGGGGGGCACAGATACGCAGTATTTT. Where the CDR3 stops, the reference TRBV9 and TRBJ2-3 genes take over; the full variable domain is DSGVTQTPKHLITATGQRVTLRCSPRSGDLSVYWYQQSLDQGLQFLIQYYNGEERAKGNILERFSAQQFPDLHSELNLSSLELGDSALYFCASSARQGGTDTQYFGPGTRLTVL.